These 5 T cell receptor beta chains originate from one sample sequenced in a study of CD8 T cells in ankylosing spondylitis. Study-wide results and caveats: Made up of under ten highly homologous variants, a TCR beta motif appeared characteristic of ankylosing spondylitis blood.

These receptors' antigens are unknown. TCRdb used MiXCR to reprocess the 5' RACE reads, holding one entry per CDR3 protein. The sample includes 470,000 or so distinct CDR3 sequences, around 26% of them seen just once. Sample: blood, either unsorted or a sorted T cell fraction (not recorded which). Receptor source: a male donor with ankylosing spondylitis.

The V call is TRBV12-3 or TRBV12-4, the J call TRBJ1-1; 9 positions agree with TRBD1. With V trimmed by 3 bases and J by 3 bases, 5 bases remained unmatched. The CDR3 loop spans 15 amino acids. The CDR3 DNA sequence: TGTGCCAGCAGTTTCGGGGACAGGGATCACACTGAAGCTTTCTTT. It codes for CASSFGDRDHTEAFF.

This clonotype was seen a handful of times. The rearrangement links TRBV20-1 to TRBJ1-6, with D perhaps TRBD1 (5 bases). Germline CDR1 reads DFQATT; CDR2 reads SNEGSKA (reference sequence). V gave up 3 bases and J gave up 0 bases, with 9 bases separating them. The CDR3 has 15 residues. CDR3 protein: CSASKGLSYNSPLHF. The CDR3 bases are TGCAGTGCTAGTAAGGGGCTCTCCTATAATTCACCCCTCCACTTT.

A few counts support this clonotype. This chain joins TRBV3-1 and TRBJ2-1; TRBD2 aligns across 7 bases. Germline V gives CDR1 LGHDT, CDR2 YNNKEL (reference sequence). The CDR3 runs 17 residues. Losses at the gene ends were 0 bases for V and 1 base for J; bases not matched to a gene: 6. The CDR3 DNA sequence: TGTGCCAGCAGCCAAGATCGATGGGGGGGGTCCTACAATGAGCAGTTCTTC. Translation gives CASSQDRWGGSYNEQFF.

This clonotype was seen a few times. The chain uses TRBV5-1 and TRBJ2-1; D is unclear. V shed 1 base and J shed 8 bases, with 13 bases lying between them. CDR3 length equals 14 residues. Looked up from germline, CDR1 is SGHRS and CDR2 is YFSETQ. In DNA, the CDR3 is TGCGCCAGCAGCTTGTCTTCCTCCCGCGATGAGCAGTTCTTC. Its protein product is CASSLSSSRDEQFF.

The V gene is TRBV24-1, the J gene TRBJ2-3; 13 positions agree with TRBD2. The ends lost 9 bases at V and 5 bases at J; junction bases unmatched: 10. Germline assignment: CDR1 KGHDR and CDR2 SFDVKD. The CDR3 has 16 amino acids. CDR3 DNA sequence: TGTGCCACCTCGAGTGGACTAGCGGGAGTAAAAGATACGCAGTATTTT. Encoded protein: CATSSGLAGVKDTQYF.